This T cell receptor (beta chain) is from a study of OX40 agonist ivuxolimab in advanced cancers. On the study more broadly: Three patients responded partially, comprising one with hepatocellular carcinoma and two with cutaneous melanoma.

Study-wide findings and caveats: There were, on average, more expanded clones in CD8+ T cells than in CD4+.

Method: immunoSEQ multiplex PCR; TCRdb's copy keeps in-frame clones and lacks some. The profile covers about 75,000 clones, with approximately 90% appearing a single time and roughly 1.3% taken by the ten largest. As regards this clone: Its antigen is unknown.

Germline V gene sequence: CDR1 LNHDA, CDR2 SQIVND (reference sequence). The CDR3 is 16 residues long. V was cut by 11 bases and J by 2 bases, with 24 bases left in between. The sequenced sample was CD4+ or CD8+ T cells sorted from blood, obtained in a trial of the OX40 agonist ivuxolimab. The receptor was isolated from an adult with an advanced solid tumor such as melanoma, head and neck, liver or kidney cancer. This chain uses TRBV19 with TRBJ1-1; TRBD1 might be the D (6 bases). The CDR3 is CAGKEGCGGVNTEAFF. The DNA for the CDR3 is TGTGCCGGCAAGGAGGGGTGCGGGGGCGTAAACACTGAAGCTTTCTTT.